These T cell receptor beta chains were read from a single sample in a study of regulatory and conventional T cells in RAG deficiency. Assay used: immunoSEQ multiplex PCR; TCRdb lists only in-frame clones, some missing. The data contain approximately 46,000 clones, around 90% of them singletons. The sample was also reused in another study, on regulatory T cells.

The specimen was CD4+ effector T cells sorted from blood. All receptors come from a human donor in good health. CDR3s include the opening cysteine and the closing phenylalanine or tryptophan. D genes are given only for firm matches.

CDR3: CASSLDTDYGYTF; DNA: TGTGCCAGCAGTCTAGACACAGACTATGGCTACACCTTC; J: TRBJ1-2; V: TRBV6-5; D: -
CDR3: CASSYSKGKGVSAAFF; DNA: TGTGCCAGCAGTTACTCCAAAGGGAAGGGGGTCTCTGCAGCTTTCTTT; J: TRBJ1-1; V: TRBV6-5; D: -
CDR3: CASSSRGPQADTEAFF; DNA: TGTGCCAGCAGCTCTAGAGGGCCACAAGCGGACACTGAAGCTTTCTTT; J: TRBJ1-1; V: TRBV11-2; D: -
CDR3: CASSMDAGGVETQYF; DNA: TGTGCCAGTAGTATGGACGCGGGAGGGGTAGAGACCCAGTACTTC; J: TRBJ2-5; V: TRBV19; D: TRBD2
CDR3: CASSWGTGGASPLHF; DNA: TGTGCCAGCAGCTGGGGGACAGGGGGCGCGTCACCCCTCCACTTT; J: TRBJ1-6; V: TRBV11-2; D: TRBD1
CDR3: CASSLASGDNYNEQFF; DNA: TGTGCCAGCAGCTTGGCTAGCGGGGATAATTACAATGAGCAGTTCTTC; J: TRBJ2-1; V: TRBV4-2; D: TRBD2
CDR3: CASSFVAGAPTDTQYF; DNA: TGTGCCAGCAGCTTCGTAGCGGGGGCACCAACAGATACGCAGTATTTT; J: TRBJ2-3; V: TRBV11-2; D: TRBD2
CDR3: CASSREGNYGYTF; DNA: TGTGCCAGCAGCAGGGAGGGTAACTATGGCTACACCTTC; J: TRBJ1-2; V: TRBV7-9; D: -
CDR3: CATTGSSGTTEAFF; DNA: TGTGCCACAACAGGTTCCTCGGGGACCACTGAAGCTTTCTTT; J: TRBJ1-1; V: TRBV7-3; D: -
CDR3: CASSPQHNALAGRTDTQYF; DNA: TGTGCCAGCAGTCCTCAGCACAATGCGCTAGCGGGGCGCACAGATACGCAGTATTTT; J: TRBJ2-3; V: TRBV27; D: TRBD2
CDR3: CASSSLTGDYGYTF; DNA: TGCGCCAGCAGCTCCCTGACAGGGGACTATGGCTACACCTTC; J: TRBJ1-2; V: TRBV5-1; D: TRBD1
CDR3: CASSPRYASTDTQYF; DNA: TGTGCCAGCAGCCCCAGATATGCTAGCACAGATACGCAGTATTTT; J: TRBJ2-3; V: TRBV6-6; D: -
CDR3: CSVAGGSVSHGSSGYTF; DNA: TGCAGCGTTGCTGGGGGGTCCGTCTCCCATGGGTCGAGTGGCTACACCTTC; J: TRBJ1-2; V: TRBV29-1; D: -
CDR3: CASSTRAGGRGEQYF; DNA: TGTGCCAGCAGTACCCGAGCGGGAGGGAGGGGGGAGCAGTACTTC; J: TRBJ2-7; V: TRBV6-5; D: TRBD2